The rows below give T cell receptor beta chains drawn from one sample of a study of blood T cells in healthy people across ages. One entry per CDR3 protein results from TCRdb running MiXCR on the 5' RACE reads. Of some 800,000 distinct CDR3 sequences in the sample, 40% to 50% were seen once. The sample consisted of blood. Receptor source: a man aged 60-69 years in good health. The CDR3 runs from the conserved cysteine through the conserved F or W. The D gene is left open where the match is weak. Clone size is stated in some rows and not others, as once, few, many or a class when expanded.

j_call,clone_size,v_call,d_call,cdr3_aa,cdr3_nt
TRBJ2-7,-,TRBV12-5,-,CASGLRRGSSYEQYF,TGTGCTAGTGGTTTGAGACGGGGAAGCTCCTACGAGCAGTACTTC
TRBJ2-5,-,TRBV5-1,-,CASSRSKTTGDEQYF,TGCGCCAGCAGCCGTTCAAAGACTACTGGGGATGAGCAGTACTTC
TRBJ2-5,once,TRBV7-2,-,CASGRQIQETQYF,TGTGCCAGCGGTCGACAGATCCAAGAGACCCAGTACTTC
TRBJ2-1,few,TRBV2,-,CASSGQNNEQFF,TGTGCCAGCAGTGGGCAGAACAATGAGCAGTTCTTC
TRBJ1-6,-,TRBV18,-,CASSPLNFESGNYNSPLHF,TGTGCCAGCTCACCACTCAACTTTGAGAGCGGGAACTATAATTCACCCCTCCACTTT
TRBJ1-5,few,TRBV12-3/TRBV12-4,-,CASSSSGQPQHF,TGTGCCAGCAGTTCTAGTGGCCAGCCCCAGCATTTT
TRBJ1-4,-,TRBV6-5,TRBD1,CASSRTSGGTNEKLFF,TGTGCCAGCAGTCGAACTTCAGGGGGCACTAATGAAAAACTGTTTTTT
TRBJ1-2,-,TRBV12-3/TRBV12-4,-,CASSLWQITF,TGTGCCAGCAGTTTATGGCAGATCACCTTC
TRBJ1-6,few,TRBV6-2/TRBV6-3,TRBD1,CASSYGTGLNSPLHF,TGTGCCAGCAGTTACGGGACAGGCCTAAATTCACCCCTCCACTTT
TRBJ2-1,-,TRBV29-1,TRBD2,CSVEGLAGVHEQFF,TGCAGCGTTGAGGGGCTAGCGGGAGTTCATGAGCAGTTCTTC
TRBJ2-6,-,TRBV5-1,-,CASSRDGNSGANVLTF,TGCGCCAGCAGCCGGGACGGCAACTCTGGGGCCAACGTCCTGACTTTC
TRBJ2-3,-,TRBV6-5,-,CASSYSGHPTDTQYF,TGTGCCAGCAGTTACTCGGGTCACCCCACAGATACGCAGTATTTT
TRBJ2-1,-,TRBV9,-,CASDPGHLSYNEQFF,TGTGCCAGCGATCCGGGACACCTTTCCTACAATGAGCAGTTCTTC
TRBJ2-1,few,TRBV20-1,TRBD2,CSAVEAGGLEQFF,TGCAGTGCTGTAGAAGCGGGGGGGCTTGAGCAGTTCTTC
TRBJ1-6,few,TRBV5-1,TRBD1,CASSSGTGNNSPLHF,TGCGCCAGCAGCTCCGGGACAGGGAATAATTCACCCCTCCACTTT
TRBJ2-3,-,TRBV5-1,TRBD2,CASSFSRGGSYTQYF,TGCGCCAGCAGCTTCTCGCGGGGGGGCTCTTATACGCAGTATTTT
TRBJ2-1,once,TRBV7-9,TRBD1,CASSSRQGAAGEQFF,TGTGCCAGCAGCTCGCGACAGGGGGCGGCAGGTGAGCAGTTCTTC
TRBJ1-5,-,TRBV20-1,-,CSARTALGQPQHF,TGCAGTGCTAGAACCGCCCTAGGGCAGCCCCAGCATTTT
TRBJ1-2,few,TRBV30,-,CAWSDGLRDTF,TGTGCCTGGAGTGACGGACTAAGGGACACCTTC
TRBJ2-5,-,TRBV20-1,-,CSAVRYPEETQYF,TGCAGTGCCGTTCGTTACCCAGAGGAGACCCAGTACTTC
TRBJ1-2,-,TRBV9,-,CASSEGGSYGYTF,TGTGCCAGCAGCGAGGGGGGTAGCTATGGCTACACCTTC
TRBJ2-3,-,TRBV6-1,TRBD1,CASSSGTAHTDTQYF,TGTGCCAGCAGCTCCGGGACAGCACACACAGATACGCAGTATTTT